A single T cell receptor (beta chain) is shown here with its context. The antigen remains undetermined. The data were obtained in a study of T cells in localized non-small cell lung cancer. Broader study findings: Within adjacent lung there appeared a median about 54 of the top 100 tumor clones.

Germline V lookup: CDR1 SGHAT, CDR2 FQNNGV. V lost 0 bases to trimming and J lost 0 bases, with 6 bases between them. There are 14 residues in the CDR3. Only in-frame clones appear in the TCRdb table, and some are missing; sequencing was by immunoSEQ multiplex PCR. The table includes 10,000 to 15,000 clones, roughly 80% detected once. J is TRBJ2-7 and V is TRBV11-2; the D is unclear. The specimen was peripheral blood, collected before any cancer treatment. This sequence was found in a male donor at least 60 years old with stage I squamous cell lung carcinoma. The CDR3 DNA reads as TGTGCCAGCAGCTTAGAAGCCTTCTCCTACGAGCAGTACTTC. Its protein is CASSLEAFSYEQYF.